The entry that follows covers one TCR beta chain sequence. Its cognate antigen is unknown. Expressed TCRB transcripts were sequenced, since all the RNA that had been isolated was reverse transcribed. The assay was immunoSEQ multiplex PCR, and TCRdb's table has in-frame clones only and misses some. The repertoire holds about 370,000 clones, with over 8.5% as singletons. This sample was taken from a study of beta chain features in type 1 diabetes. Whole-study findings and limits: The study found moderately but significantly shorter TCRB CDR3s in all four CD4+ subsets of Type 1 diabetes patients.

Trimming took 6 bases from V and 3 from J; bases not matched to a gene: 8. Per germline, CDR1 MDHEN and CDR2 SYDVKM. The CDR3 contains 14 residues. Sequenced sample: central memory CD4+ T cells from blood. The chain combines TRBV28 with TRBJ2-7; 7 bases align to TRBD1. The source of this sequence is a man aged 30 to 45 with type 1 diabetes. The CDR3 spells CASSQTGLDYEQYF. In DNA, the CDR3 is TGTGCCAGCAGCCAGACAGGGTTGGACTACGAGCAGTACTTC.